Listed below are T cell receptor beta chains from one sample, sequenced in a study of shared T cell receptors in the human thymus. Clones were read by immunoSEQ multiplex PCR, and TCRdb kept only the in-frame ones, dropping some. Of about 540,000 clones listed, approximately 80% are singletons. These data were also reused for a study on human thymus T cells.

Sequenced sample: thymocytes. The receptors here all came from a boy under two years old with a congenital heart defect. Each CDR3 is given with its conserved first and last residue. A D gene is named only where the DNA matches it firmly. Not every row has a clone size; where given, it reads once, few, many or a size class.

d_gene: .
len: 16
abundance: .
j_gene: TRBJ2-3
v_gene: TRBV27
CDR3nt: TGTGCCAGCAGTTTAGCGTCTAGTACAAGCACAGATACGCAGTATTTT
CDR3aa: CASSLASSTSTDTQYF

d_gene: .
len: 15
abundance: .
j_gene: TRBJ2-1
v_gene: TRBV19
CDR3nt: TGTGCCAGTAGTCCCAGACTTGTGAGGTACGATGAGCAGTTCTTC
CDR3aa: CASSPRLVRYDEQFF

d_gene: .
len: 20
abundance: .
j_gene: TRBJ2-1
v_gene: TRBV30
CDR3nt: TGTGCCTGGGCAAACAAGGGGATAGAGGCACCAGTTAGCTCCTACAATGAGCAGTTCTTC
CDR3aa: CAWANKGIEAPVSSYNEQFF

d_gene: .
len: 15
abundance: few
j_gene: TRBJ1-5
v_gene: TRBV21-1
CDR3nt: TGTGCCAGCAGCTCCCCGAGTGGTTCCAATCAGCCCCAGCATTTT
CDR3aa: CASSSPSGSNQPQHF

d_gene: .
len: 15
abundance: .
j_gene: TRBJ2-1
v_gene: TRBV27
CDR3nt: TGTGCCAGCAGTTCCCCGGGAGTTCGCTACAATGAGCAGTTCTTC
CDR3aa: CASSSPGVRYNEQFF

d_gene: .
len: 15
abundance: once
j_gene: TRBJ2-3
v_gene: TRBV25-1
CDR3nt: TGTGCCAGCAGTAACCTTATGGCTGACACAGATACGCAGTATTTT
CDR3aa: CASSNLMADTDTQYF

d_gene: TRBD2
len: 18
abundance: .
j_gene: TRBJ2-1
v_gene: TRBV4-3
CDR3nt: TGCGCCAGCAGCCGACGCGGGAGGGCGGGTGGTTTTTGGAATGAGCAGTTCTTC
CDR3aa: CASSRRGRAGGFWNEQFF

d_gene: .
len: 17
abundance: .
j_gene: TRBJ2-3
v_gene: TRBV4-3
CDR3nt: TGCGCCAGCAGCCAAAACGTAGACTACCCGGGTGCAGATACGCAGTATTTT
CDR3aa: CASSQNVDYPGADTQYF

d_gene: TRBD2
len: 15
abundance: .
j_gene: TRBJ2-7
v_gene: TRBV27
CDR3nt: TGTGCCAGCAGTTTACGGCTAGCGGAAACATACGAGCAGTACTTC
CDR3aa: CASSLRLAETYEQYF

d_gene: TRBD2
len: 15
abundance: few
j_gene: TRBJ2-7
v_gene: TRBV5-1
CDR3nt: TGCGCCAGCAGCTTGGTCTCAAGCGGGAGTTACGAGCAGTACTTC
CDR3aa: CASSLVSSGSYEQYF

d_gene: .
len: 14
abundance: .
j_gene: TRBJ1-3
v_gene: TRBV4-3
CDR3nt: TGCGCCAGCAGCCAAGAAGGGGCTCCAAGCACCATATATTTT
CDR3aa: CASSQEGAPSTIYF

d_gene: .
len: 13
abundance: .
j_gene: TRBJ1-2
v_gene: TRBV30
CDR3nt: TGTGCCTGGAGGGACAGATATAAGTTTGGCTACACCTTC
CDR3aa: CAWRDRYKFGYTF

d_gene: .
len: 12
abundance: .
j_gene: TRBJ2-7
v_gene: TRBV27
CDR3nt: TGTGCCAGCTCCGAAGGCCCGGGAGAGCAGTACTTC
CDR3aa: CASSEGPGEQYF

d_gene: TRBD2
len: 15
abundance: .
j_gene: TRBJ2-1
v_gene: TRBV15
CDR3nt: TGTGCCACCAGCAGAGGACTAGCGGGAGGATGGGAGCAGTTCTTC
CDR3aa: CATSRGLAGGWEQFF

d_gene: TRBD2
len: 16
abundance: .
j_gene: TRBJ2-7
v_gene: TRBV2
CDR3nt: TGTGCCAGCAAGGGGACTAGCGGATTCAGCTCCTACGAGCAGTACTTC
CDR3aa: CASKGTSGFSSYEQYF

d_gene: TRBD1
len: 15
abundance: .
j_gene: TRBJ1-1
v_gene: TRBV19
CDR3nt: TGTGCCAGTAGTAGACCGGGACAGGGAATGACTGAAGCTTTCTTT
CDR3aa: CASSRPGQGMTEAFF

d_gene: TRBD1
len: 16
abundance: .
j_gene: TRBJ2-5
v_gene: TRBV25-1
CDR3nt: TGTGCCAGCGCAGGGGACAGGGTGGTCGGGCAAGAGACCCAGTACTTC
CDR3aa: CASAGDRVVGQETQYF

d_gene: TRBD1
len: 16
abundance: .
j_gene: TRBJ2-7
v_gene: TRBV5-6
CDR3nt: TGTGCCAGCAGCTTGGACAGGGGGCCGCTAGCCTACGAGCAGTACTTC
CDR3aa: CASSLDRGPLAYEQYF

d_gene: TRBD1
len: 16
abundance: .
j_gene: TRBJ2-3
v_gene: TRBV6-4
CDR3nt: TGTGCCAGCAGTGATACCGGGACAGGGACCCCAGATACGCAGTATTTT
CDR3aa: CASSDTGTGTPDTQYF

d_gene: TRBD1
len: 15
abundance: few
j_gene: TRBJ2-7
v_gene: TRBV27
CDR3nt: TGTGCCAGCAGTGACCTGGACAGGGAACCCTACGAGCAGTACTTC
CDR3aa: CASSDLDREPYEQYF

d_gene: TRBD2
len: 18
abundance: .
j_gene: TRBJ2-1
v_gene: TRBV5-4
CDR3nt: TGTGCCAGCAGCTGGGGACTAGCGGGAGGGCCTGAGGCCAATGAGCAGTTCTTC
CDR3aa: CASSWGLAGGPEANEQFF

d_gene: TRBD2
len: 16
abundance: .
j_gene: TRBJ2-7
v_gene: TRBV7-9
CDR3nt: TGTGCCGCGACGCAAAGGGGACTAGCGGAAAGGAACGAGCAGTACTTC
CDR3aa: CAATQRGLAERNEQYF

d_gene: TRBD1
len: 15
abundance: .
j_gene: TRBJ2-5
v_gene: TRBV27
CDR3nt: TGTGCCAGCAGTTTGGGACAGGTTGGCAAAGAGACCCAGTACTTC
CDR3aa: CASSLGQVGKETQYF

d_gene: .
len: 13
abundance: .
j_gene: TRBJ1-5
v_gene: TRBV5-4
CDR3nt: TGTGCCAGCAGCCGCGGGTCCAATCAGCCCCAGCATTTT
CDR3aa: CASSRGSNQPQHF